This passage covers 2 T cell receptor beta chains from one sample sequenced in a study of Ad26.COV2.S vaccination and SARS-CoV-2 variants. Only in-frame clones appear in the TCRdb table, and some are missing; sequencing was by immunoSEQ multiplex PCR. The sample has about 350,000 clones; under 95% are singletons. Specimen: peripheral blood, collected after recovery from COVID-19. The receptors stem from a human donor who had recovered from COVID-19.

The chain carries TRBV7-2 and TRBJ2-7; 9 positions agree with TRBD1. The V gene's germline CDR1 is SGHTA and CDR2 FQGNSA. The CDR3 extends over 15 amino acids. With V trimmed by 0 bases and J by 4 bases, 4 bases remained unmatched. The CDR3 reads CASSLAPGQGYEQYF. As DNA, the CDR3 is TGTGCCAGCAGCTTAGCCCCGGGACAGGGTTACGAGCAGTACTTC. The full variable domain, with the rest looked up from reference TRBV7-2 and TRBJ2-7, is GAGVSQSPSNKVTEKGKDVELRCDPISGHTALYWYRQSLGQGLEFLIYFQGNSAPDKSGLPSDRFSAERTGGSVSTLTIQRTQQEDSAVYLCASSLAPGQGYEQYFGPGTRLTVT.

The chain uses TRBV12-3 or TRBV12-4 and TRBJ1-1; weak D call: TRBD1 (5 bases). The length of the CDR3 is 13 residues. V lost 2 bases and J lost 5, with 9 bases in between. DNA for the CDR3: TGTGCCAGCAGTTTACTGGGGGTTACTGAAGCTTTCTTT. It is translated as CASSLLGVTEAFF.